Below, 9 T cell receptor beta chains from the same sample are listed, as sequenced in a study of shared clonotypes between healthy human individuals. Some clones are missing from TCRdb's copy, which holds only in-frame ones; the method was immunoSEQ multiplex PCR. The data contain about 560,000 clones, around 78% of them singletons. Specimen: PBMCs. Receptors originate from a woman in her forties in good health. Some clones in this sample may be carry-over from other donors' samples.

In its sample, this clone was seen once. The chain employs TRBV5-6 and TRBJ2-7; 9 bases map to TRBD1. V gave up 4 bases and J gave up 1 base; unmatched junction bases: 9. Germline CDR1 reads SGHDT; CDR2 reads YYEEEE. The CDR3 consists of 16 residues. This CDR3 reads CASSHLRGTGSYEQYF. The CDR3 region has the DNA TGTGCCAGCAGCCACCTCCGTGGGACAGGGTCCTACGAGCAGTACTTC.

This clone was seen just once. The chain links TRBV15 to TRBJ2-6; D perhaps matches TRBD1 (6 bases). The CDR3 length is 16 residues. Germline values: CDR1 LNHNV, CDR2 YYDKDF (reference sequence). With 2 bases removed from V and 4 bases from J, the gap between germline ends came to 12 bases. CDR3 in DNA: TGTGCCACCAGCAGAACAGGGACGGCCGGGGCCAACGTCCTGACTTTC. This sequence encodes CATSRTGTAGANVLTF. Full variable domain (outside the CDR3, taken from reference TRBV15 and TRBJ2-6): DAMVIQNPRYQVTQFGKPVTLSCSQTLNHNVMYWYQQKSSQAPKLLFHYYDKDFNNEADTPDNFQSRRPNTSFCFLDIRSPGLGDTAMYLCATSRTGTAGANVLTFGAGSRLTVL.

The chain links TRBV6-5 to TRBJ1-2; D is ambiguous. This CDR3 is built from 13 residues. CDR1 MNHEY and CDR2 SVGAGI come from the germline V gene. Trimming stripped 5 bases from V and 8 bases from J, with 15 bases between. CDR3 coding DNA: TGTGCCAGCAGTCGTCTTTTGGGAAGCGGCTACACCTTC. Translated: CASSRLLGSGYTF.

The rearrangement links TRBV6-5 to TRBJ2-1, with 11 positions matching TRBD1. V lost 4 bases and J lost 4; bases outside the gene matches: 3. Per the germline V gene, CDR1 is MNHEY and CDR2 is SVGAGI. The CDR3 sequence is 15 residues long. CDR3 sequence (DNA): TGTGCCAGCAGTTTTGGGACAGGGGGATACAATGAGCAGTTCTTC. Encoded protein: CASSFGTGGYNEQFF.

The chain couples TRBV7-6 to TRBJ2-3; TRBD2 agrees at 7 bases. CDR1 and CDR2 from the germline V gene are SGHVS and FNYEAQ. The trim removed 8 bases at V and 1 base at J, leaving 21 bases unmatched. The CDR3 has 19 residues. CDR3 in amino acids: CASPLAGAVRGVCTDTQYF. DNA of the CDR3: TGTGCCAGCCCCCTAGCCGGAGCGGTTCGGGGGGTGTGCACAGATACGCAGTATTTT.

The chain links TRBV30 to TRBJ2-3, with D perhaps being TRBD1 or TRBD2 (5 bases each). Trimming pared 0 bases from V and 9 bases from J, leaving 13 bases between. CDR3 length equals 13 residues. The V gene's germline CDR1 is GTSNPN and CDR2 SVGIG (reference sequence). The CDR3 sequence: CAWSVGGEGTQYF. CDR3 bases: TGTGCCTGGAGTGTGGGCGGCGAGGGGACGCAGTATTTT.

CDR3 protein: CASSPVVLADILDTQYF. CDR3 nucleotide sequence: TGTGCCAGCAGCCCCGTGGTACTAGCAGACATATTAGATACGCAGTATTTT. The chain links TRBV11-1 to TRBJ2-3, with a weak D call TRBD2 (6 bases). V gave up 5 bases and J gave up 5 bases, with 23 bases separating them. The germline gives CDR1 SGHAT, CDR2 FQDESV (reference sequence). The CDR3 is made up of 17 amino acids.

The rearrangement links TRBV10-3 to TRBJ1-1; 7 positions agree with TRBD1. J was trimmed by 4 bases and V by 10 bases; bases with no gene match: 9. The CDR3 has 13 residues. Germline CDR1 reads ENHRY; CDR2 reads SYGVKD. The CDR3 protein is CATGQEGGTEAFF. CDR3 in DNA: TGTGCCACCGGACAGGAGGGGGGCACTGAAGCTTTCTTT.

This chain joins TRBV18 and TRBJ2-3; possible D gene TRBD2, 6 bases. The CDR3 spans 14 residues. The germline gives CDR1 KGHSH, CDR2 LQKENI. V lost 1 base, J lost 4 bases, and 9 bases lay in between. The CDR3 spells CASSPRREADTQYF. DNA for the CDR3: TGTGCCAGCTCACCACGCAGGGAGGCAGATACGCAGTATTTT. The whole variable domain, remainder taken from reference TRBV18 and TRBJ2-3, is NAGVMQNPRHLVRRRGQEARLRCSPMKGHSHVYWYRQLPEEGLKFMVYLQKENIIDESGMPKERFSAEFPKEGPSILRIQQVVRGDSAAYFCASSPRREADTQYFGPGTRLTVL.